The next 5 T cell receptor beta chains were all read from a single sample in a study of blood T cell repertoires in COVID-19. Using immunoSEQ multiplex PCR, the repertoire was profiled, and TCRdb retains in-frame clones only, with some absent. The table lists 200,000 to 300,000 clones, roughly 80% of them singletons. The sample comprised peripheral blood. The receptor source for this set is a woman older than 75 with COVID-19, enrolled during active disease.

This sequence joins TRBV7-9 and TRBJ2-5; TRBD2 agrees at 11 bases. In germline, CDR1 is SEHNR, CDR2 FQNEAQ (reference sequence). The CDR3 is 15 residues long. The junction had 5 bases not matched to a gene; V was cut back by 3 bases and J by 5 bases. The CDR3 nucleotides are TGTGCCAGCAGCTTCGGTAGCGGGGGGGCCGAGACCCAGTACTTC. Translated: CASSFGSGGAETQYF.

This chain joins TRBV20-1 and TRBJ2-5, with 10 bases lining up with TRBD2. There are 14 residues in the CDR3. Looked up from germline, CDR1 is DFQATT and CDR2 is SNEGSKA (reference sequence). After removal of 6 bases from V and 4 bases from J, the junction contained 8 bases not matched to a gene. CDR3 sequence (DNA): TGCAGTGCCAGTAGGACTAGCGGCGGAGAGACCCAGTACTTC. Encoded protein: CSASRTSGGETQYF.

The chain employs TRBV10-3 and TRBJ2-7; D gene uncertain. Trimming removed 6 bases from V and 4 bases from J, with 19 bases in between. This CDR3 is 15 amino acids long. From germline, CDR1 is ENHRY and CDR2 SYGVKD. CDR3 amino acids: CAISQISSSSYEQYF. CDR3 DNA: TGTGCCATCAGCCAGATATCCTCTTCCTCGTACGAGCAGTACTTC.

The CDR3 reads CASSLGGQAYYGYTF. The CDR3 DNA sequence: TGTGCCAGCAGCCTGGGAGGACAGGCCTATTATGGCTACACCTTC. This rearrangement joins TRBV5-4 to TRBJ1-2; 7 bases map to TRBD1. The CDR3 loop spans 15 amino acids. Looked up from germline, CDR1 is SGHNT and CDR2 is YYREEE (reference sequence). J gave up 5 bases and V 4 bases, and 11 bases lay outside the gene matches.

This rearrangement joins TRBV19 to TRBJ1-1; D might be TRBD1 (5 bases). The CDR3 length is 15 residues. Deletions cut 4 bases from V and 5 bases from J, with 17 bases between. The germline gives CDR1 LNHDA, CDR2 SQIVND (reference sequence). The chain's CDR3 is CASSTRDLFRTEAFF. CDR3 DNA: TGTGCCAGTAGTACGCGGGACCTCTTCAGGACTGAAGCTTTCTTT.